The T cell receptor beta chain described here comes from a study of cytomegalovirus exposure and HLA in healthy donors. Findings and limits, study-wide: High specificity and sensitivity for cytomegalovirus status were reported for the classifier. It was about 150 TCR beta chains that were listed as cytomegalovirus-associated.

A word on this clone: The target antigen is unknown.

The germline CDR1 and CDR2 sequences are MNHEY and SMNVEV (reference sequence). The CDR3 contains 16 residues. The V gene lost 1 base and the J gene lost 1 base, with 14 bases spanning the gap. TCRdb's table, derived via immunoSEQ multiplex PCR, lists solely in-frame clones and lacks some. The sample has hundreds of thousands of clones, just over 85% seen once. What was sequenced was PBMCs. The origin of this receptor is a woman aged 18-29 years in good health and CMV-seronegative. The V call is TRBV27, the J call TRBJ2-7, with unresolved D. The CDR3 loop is CASSLFSAGRSYEQYF. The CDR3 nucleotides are TGTGCCAGCAGTTTATTCTCGGCAGGCCGATCCTACGAGCAGTACTTC.